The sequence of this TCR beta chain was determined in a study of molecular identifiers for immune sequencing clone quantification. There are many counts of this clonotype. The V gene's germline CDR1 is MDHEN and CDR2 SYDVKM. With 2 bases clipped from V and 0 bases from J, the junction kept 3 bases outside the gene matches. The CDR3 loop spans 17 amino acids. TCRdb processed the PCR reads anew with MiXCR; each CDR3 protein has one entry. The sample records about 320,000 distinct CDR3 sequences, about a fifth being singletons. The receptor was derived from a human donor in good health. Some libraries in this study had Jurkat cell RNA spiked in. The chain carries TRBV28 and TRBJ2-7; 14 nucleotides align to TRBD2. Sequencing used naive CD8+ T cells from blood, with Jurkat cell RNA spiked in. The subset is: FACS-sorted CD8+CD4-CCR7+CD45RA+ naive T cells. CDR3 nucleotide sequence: TGTGCCAGCAGTTTACCTGGACTAGCGGGGGGCTCCTACGAGCAGTACTTC. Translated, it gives CASSLPGLAGGSYEQYF.